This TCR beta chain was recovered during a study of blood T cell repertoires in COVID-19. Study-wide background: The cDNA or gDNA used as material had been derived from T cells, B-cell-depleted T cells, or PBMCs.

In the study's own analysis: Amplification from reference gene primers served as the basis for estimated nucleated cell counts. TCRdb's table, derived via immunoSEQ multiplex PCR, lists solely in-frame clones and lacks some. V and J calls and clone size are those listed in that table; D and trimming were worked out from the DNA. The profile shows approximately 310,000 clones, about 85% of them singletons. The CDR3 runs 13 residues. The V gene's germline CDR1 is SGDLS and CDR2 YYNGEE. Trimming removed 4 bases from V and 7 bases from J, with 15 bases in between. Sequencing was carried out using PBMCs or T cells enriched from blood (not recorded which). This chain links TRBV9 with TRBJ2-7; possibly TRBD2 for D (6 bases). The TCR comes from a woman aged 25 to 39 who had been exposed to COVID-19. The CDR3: CASSRDSPNEQYF. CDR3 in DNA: TGTGCCAGCAGCCGGGACTCCCCAAATGAGCAGTACTTC.